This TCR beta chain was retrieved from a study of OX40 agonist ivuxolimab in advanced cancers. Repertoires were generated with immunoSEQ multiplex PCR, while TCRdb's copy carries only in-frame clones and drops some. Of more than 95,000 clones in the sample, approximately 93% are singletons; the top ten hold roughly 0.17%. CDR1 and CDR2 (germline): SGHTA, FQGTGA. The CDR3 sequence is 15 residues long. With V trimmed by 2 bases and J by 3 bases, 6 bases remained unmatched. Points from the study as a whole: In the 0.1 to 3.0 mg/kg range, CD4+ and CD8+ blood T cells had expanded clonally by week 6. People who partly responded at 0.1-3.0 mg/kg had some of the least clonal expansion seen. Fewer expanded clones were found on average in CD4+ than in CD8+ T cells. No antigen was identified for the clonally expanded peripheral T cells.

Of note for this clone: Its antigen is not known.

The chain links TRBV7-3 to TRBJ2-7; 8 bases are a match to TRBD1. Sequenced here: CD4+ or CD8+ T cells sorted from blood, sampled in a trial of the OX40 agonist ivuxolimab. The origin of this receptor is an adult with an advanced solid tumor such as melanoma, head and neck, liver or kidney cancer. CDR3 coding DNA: TGTGCCAGCAGCTTAGACGGACAGGGCGTCTACGAGCAGTACTTC. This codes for CASSLDGQGVYEQYF.